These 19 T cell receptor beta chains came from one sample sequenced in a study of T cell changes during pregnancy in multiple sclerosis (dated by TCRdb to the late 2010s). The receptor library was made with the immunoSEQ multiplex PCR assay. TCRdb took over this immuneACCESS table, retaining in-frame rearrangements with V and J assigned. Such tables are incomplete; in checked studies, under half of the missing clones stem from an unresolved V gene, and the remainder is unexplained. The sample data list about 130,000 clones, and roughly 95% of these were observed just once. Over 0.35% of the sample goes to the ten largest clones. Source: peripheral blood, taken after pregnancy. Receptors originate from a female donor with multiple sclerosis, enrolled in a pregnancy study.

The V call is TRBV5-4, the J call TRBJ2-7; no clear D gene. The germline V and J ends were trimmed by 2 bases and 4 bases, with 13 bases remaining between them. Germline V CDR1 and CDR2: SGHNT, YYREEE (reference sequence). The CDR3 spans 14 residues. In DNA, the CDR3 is TGTGCCAGCAGCTTTGATACCACGACTTACGAGCAGTACTTC. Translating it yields CASSFDTTTYEQYF.

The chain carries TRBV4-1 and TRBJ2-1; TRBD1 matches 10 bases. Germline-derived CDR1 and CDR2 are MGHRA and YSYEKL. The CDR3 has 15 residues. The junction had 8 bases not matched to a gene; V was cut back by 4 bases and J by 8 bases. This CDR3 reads CASSPGTGALDEQFF. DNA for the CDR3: TGCGCCAGCAGCCCCGGGACAGGGGCTCTAGATGAGCAGTTCTTC.

The CDR3 spells CAIRIGGTGDGELFF. CDR3 bases: TGTGCCATCAGAATAGGTGGGACAGGGGACGGGGAGCTGTTTTTT. The chain is built from TRBV10-3 and TRBJ2-2; TRBD1 matches 10 bases. Trimming removed 6 bases from V and 7 bases from J; junction bases left unmatched: 8. From germline, CDR1 is ENHRY and CDR2 SYGVKD. The CDR3 totals 15 residues.

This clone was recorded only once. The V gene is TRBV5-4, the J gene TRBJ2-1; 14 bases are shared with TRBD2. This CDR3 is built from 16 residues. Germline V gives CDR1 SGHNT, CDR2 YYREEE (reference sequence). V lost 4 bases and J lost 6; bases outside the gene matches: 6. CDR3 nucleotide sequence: TGTGCCAGCAGCGTCGGGACTAGCGGGAGCACCAATGAGCAGTTCTTC. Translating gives CASSVGTSGSTNEQFF.

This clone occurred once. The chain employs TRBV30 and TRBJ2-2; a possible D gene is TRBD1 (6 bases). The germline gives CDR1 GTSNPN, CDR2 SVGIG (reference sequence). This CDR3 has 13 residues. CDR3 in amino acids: CAARTANTGELFF. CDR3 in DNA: TGTGCGGCTAGGACAGCGAACACCGGGGAGCTGTTTTTT.

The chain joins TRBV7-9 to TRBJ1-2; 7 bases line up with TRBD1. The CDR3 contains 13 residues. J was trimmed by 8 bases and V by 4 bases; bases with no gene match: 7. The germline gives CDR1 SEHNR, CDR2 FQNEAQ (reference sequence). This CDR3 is CASSSGTAGGYTF. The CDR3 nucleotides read TGTGCCAGCAGCTCCGGGACAGCAGGCGGCTACACCTTC. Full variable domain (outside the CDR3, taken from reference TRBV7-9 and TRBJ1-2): DTGVSQNPRHKITKRGQNVTFRCDPISEHNRLYWYRQTLGQGPEFLTYFQNEAQLEKSRLLSDRFSAERPKGSFSTLEIQRTEQGDSAMYLCASSSGTAGGYTFGSGTRLTVV.

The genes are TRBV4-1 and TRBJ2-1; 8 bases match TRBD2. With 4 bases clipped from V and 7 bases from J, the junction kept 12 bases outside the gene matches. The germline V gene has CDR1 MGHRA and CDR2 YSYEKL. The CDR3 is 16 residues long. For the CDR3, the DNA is TGCGCCAGCAGCCGCCTATGGGGGGGCGGGAGGAATGAGCAGTTCTTC. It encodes CASSRLWGGGRNEQFF.

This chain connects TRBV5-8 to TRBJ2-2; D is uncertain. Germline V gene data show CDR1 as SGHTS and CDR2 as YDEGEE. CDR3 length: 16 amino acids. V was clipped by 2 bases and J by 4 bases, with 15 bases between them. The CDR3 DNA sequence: TGTGCCAGCAGCTTTGGTCCAATTAGATTCACCGGGGAGCTGTTTTTT. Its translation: CASSFGPIRFTGELFF.

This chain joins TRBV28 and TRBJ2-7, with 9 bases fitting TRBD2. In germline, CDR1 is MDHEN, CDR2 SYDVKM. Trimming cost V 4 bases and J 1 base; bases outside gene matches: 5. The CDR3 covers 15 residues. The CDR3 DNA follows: TGTGCCAGCAGTTCTAGCGGGACCTCTTCCTACGAGCAGTACTTC. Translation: CASSSSGTSSYEQYF.

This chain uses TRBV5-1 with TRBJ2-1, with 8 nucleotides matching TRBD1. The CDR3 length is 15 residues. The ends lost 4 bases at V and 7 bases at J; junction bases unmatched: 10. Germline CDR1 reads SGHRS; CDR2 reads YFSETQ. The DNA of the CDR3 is TGCGCCAGCAGCCGACCAGGGGGCGATATGAATGAGCAGTTCTTC. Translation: CASSRPGGDMNEQFF.

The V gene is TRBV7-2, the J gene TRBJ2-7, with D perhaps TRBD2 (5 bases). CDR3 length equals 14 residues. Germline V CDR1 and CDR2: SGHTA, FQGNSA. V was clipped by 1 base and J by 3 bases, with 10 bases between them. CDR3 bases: TGTGCCAGCAGCTTAGGGGCCCGGGACTACGAGCAGTACTTC. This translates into CASSLGARDYEQYF.

The CDR3 DNA follows: TGTGCCAGCAGCGTAGCTCTAGCTAGCGGGTACTACGAGCAGTACTTC. It is translated as CASSVALASGYYEQYF. The chain carries TRBV9 and TRBJ2-7; 8 nucleotides line up with TRBD2. J gave up 3 bases and V 0 bases, and 8 bases lay outside the gene matches. This CDR3 is 16 amino acids long. The germline CDR1 and CDR2 sequences are SGDLS and YYNGEE.

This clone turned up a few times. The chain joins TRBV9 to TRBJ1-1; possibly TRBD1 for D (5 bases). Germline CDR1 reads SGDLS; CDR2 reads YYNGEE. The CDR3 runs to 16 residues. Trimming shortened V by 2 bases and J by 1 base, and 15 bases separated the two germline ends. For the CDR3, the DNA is TGTGCCAGCAGCGTCGGTTTGGGTACAGGGAACACTGAAGCTTTCTTT. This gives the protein CASSVGLGTGNTEAFF.

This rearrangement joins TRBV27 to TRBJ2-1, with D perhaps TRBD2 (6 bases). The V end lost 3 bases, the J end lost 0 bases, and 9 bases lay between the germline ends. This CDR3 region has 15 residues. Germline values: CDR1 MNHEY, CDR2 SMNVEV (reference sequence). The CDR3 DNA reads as TGTGCCAGCAGTTTGACCGGGAGCTCCTACAATGAGCAGTTCTTC. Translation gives CASSLTGSSYNEQFF.

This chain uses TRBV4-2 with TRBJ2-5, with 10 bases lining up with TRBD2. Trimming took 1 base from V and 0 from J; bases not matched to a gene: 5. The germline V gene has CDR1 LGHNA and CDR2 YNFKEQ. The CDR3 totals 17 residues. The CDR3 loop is CASSQVSGLAYQETQYF. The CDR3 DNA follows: TGTGCCAGCAGCCAAGTTTCGGGACTAGCGTACCAAGAGACCCAGTACTTC.

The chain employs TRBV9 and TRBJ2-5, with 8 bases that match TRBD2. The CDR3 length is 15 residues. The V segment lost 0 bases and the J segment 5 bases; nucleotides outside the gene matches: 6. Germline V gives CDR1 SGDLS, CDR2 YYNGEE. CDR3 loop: CASSVGAGAGETQYF. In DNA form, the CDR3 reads TGTGCCAGCAGCGTAGGAGCGGGAGCGGGTGAGACCCAGTACTTC.

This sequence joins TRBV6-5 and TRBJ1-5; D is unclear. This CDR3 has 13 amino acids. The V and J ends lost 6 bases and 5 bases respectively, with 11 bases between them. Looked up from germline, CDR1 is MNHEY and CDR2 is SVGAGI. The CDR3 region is CASSPRLDQPQHF. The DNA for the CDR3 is TGTGCCAGCAGCCCCAGACTGGATCAGCCCCAGCATTTT.

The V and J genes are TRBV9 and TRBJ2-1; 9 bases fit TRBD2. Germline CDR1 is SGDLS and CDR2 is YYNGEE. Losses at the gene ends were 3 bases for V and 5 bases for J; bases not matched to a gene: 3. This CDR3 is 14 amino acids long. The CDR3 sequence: CASSGLAEHNEQFF. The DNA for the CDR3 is TGTGCCAGCAGCGGACTAGCGGAGCACAATGAGCAGTTCTTC.

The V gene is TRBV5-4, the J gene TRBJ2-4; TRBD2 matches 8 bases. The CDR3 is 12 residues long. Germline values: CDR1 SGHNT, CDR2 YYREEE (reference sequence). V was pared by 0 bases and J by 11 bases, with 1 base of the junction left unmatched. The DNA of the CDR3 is TGTGCCAGCAGCTTGGCGGGGGGGGTTCAGTACTTC. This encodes CASSLAGGVQYF.